The 5 T cell receptor beta chains reported below all come from one sample, sequenced in a study of blood T cells in healthy people across ages. Together with a sample-barcoded 5' primer, a J-beta primer mix was included in a second PCR lasting 7 to 11 cycles. TCRdb passed the 5' RACE reads through MiXCR, listing each CDR3 protein once. The sample shows over 1,500,000 distinct CDR3 sequences, about two fifths of them seen only once. Sequencing was done on a sample of blood. Every receptor here comes from a human donor in good health.

The rearrangement uses TRBV28 and TRBJ2-1; perhaps TRBD1 as D (5 bases). V lost 3 bases and J lost 6, with 12 bases in between. The CDR3 loop spans 14 amino acids. Looked up from germline, CDR1 is MDHEN and CDR2 is SYDVKM. The CDR3 loop reads CASSFLGVCNEQFF. The CDR3, as DNA: TGTGCCAGCAGTTTTCTAGGGGTCTGCAATGAGCAGTTCTTC.

The chain joins TRBV7-6 to TRBJ2-5; maybe TRBD1 (5 bases). V lost 5 bases and J lost 2, with 12 bases in between. Germline CDR1 is SGHVS and CDR2 is FNYEAQ. The CDR3 contains 14 residues. The CDR3 DNA is TGTGCCAGCAGCCAAGAGTCAGGGCAAGAGACCCAGTACTTC. It is translated as CASSQESGQETQYF.

A remark on this clonotype: An end of the junction does not agree with germline; a read error may underlie this. The chain links TRBV6-2 or TRBV6-3 to TRBJ2-5; 7 nucleotides match TRBD2. The CDR3 consists of 16 residues. The germline V gene has CDR1 MNHEY and CDR2 SVGEGT. The CDR3 loop is CTSKEAGRIPQETQYF. DNA of the CDR3: TGTACCAGCAAGGAAGCGGGGCGAATCCCCCAAGAGACCCAGTACTTC.

The V call is TRBV4-1, the J call TRBJ2-2; D is tentatively TRBD1 or TRBD2 (6 bases each). CDR3 length equals 15 residues. Germline V gene lookup returns CDR1 MGHRA and CDR2 YSYEKL. The V end lost 10 bases, the J end lost 0 bases, and 15 bases lay between the germline ends. As DNA, the CDR3 is TGCGCCACCTCGTCGGGGGCGGCGAACACCGGGGAGCTGTTTTTT. Amino acid sequence: CATSSGAANTGELFF.

The chain recombines TRBV6-6 with TRBJ2-3; D is possibly TRBD2 (6 bases). With 5 bases removed from V and 2 bases from J, the gap between germline ends came to 14 bases. Germline CDR1 MNHNY, CDR2 SVGAGI (reference sequence). The CDR3 extends over 15 amino acids. The DNA for the CDR3 is TGTGCCAGCAGTCGCCGGGGGATTCACACAGATACGCAGTATTTT. This sequence encodes CASSRRGIHTDTQYF.